This paragraph reports one T cell receptor (beta chain). How the authors handled the data: How many nucleated cells were present was estimated from reference gene primer amplification. This table comes from immunoSEQ multiplex PCR, and its TCRdb copy is limited to in-frame clones, with some not included. V and J calls and clone size are given by that table; D and trimming were obtained from the DNA. The sample lists over 250,000 clones; approximately 90% were seen once. This specimen belongs to a study of blood T cell repertoires in COVID-19. Study-level information: Sites in the United States, Italy and Spain provided acute and convalescent COVID-19 samples.

From germline, CDR1 is LNHDA and CDR2 SQIVND (reference sequence). Trimming took 6 bases from V and 0 from J, leaving 15 bases between them. The CDR3 covers 16 residues. The J gene is TRBJ1-3, the V gene TRBV19, with D possibly matching TRBD1 (5 bases). The sample taken for sequencing was peripheral blood. This clonotype was sampled from a woman aged 30 to 39 with COVID-19, enrolled during active disease. Here the CDR3 reads CASRGEAYSSGNTIYF. The CDR3 DNA is TGTGCCAGTAGAGGGGAGGCCTATAGCTCTGGAAACACCATATATTTT.